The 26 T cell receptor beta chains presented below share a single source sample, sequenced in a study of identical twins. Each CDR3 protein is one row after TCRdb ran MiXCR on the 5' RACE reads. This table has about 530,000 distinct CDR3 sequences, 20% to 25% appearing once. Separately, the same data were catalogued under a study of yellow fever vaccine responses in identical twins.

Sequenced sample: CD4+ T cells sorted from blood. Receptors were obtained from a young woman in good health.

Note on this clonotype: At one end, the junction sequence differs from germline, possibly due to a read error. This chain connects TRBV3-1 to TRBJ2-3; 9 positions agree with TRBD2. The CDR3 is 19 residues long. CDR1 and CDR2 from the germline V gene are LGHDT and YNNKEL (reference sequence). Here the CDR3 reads CASTQGGGRALVDTDTQYF. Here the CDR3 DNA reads TGTGCCAGCACCCAAGGCGGCGGGAGGGCCCTCGTTGACACAGATACGCAGTATTTT.

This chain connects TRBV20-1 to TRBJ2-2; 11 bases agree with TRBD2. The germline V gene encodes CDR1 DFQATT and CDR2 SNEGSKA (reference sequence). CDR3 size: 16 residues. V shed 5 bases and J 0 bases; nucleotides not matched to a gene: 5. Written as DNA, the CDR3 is TGCAGTGCTCCTAGACTAGCGGGAACGAACACCGGGGAGCTGTTTTTT. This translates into CSAPRLAGTNTGELFF.

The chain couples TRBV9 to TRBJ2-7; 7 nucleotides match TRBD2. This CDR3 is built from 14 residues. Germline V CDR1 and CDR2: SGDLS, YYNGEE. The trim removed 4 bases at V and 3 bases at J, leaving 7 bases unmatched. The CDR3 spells CASSPRGGLYEQYF. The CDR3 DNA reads TGTGCCAGCAGCCCTCGGGGAGGGCTCTACGAGCAGTACTTC.

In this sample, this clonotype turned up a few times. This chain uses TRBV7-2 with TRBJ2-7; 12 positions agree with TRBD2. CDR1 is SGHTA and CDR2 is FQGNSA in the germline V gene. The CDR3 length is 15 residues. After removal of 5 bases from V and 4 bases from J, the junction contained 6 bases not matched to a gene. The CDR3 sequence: CASSLLAGGLYEQYF. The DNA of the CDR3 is TGTGCCAGCAGCCTTCTAGCGGGAGGGCTGTACGAGCAGTACTTC.

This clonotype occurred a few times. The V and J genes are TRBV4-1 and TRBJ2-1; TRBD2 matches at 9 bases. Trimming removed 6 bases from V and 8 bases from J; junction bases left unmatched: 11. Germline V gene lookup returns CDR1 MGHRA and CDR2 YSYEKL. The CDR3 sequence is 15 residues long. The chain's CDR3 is CASSLLAGGGHEQFF. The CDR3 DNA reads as TGCGCCAGCAGTCTCTTGGCGGGAGGGGGGCATGAGCAGTTCTTC.

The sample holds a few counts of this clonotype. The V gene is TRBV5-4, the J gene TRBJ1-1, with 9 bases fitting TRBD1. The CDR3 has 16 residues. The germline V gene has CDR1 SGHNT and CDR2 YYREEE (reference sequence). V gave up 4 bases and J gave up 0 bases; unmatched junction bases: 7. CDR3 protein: CASSPGQGSLNTEAFF. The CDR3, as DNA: TGTGCCAGCAGCCCCGGACAGGGGTCTTTGAACACTGAAGCTTTCTTT.

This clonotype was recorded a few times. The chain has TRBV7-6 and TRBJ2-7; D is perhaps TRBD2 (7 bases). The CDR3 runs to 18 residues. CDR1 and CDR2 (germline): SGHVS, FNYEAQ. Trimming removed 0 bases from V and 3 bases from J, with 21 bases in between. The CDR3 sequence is CASSLAWGGQTNFYEQYF. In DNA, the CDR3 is TGTGCCAGCAGCTTAGCTTGGGGGGGACAAACCAATTTCTACGAGCAGTACTTC.

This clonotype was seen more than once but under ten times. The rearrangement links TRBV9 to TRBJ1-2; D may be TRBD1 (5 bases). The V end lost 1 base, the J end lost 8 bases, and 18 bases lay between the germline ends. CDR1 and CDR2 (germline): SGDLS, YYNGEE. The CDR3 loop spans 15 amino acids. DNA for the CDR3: TGTGCCAGCAGCGTACCCCTTACAGGTGTAGGCGGCTACACCTTC. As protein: CASSVPLTGVGGYTF.

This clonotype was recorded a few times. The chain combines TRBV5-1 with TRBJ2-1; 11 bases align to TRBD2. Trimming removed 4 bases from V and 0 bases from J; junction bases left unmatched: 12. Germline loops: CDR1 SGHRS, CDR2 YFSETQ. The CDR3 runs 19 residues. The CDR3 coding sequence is TGCGCCAGCAGCACACGGAACAAACTAGCGGGAGCCTCCTACAATGAGCAGTTCTTC. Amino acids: CASSTRNKLAGASYNEQFF. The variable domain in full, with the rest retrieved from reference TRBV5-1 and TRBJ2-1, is KAGVTQTPRYLIKTRGQQVTLSCSPISGHRSVSWYQQTPGQGLQFLFEYFSETQRNKGNFPGRFSGRQFSNSRSEMNVSTLELGDSALYLCASSTRNKLAGASYNEQFFGPGTRLTVL.

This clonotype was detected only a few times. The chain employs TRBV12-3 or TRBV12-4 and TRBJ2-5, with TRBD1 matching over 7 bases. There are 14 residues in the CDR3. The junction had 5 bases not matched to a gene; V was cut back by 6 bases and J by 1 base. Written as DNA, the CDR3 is TGTGCCAGCAGACGGGGACAGATCCAAGAGACCCAGTACTTC. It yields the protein CASRRGQIQETQYF.

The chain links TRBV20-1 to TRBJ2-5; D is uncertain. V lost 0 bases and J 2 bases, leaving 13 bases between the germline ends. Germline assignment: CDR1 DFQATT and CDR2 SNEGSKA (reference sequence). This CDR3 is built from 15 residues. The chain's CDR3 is CSARDDGTAQETQYF. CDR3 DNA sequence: TGCAGTGCTAGAGATGATGGTACAGCTCAAGAGACCCAGTACTTC.

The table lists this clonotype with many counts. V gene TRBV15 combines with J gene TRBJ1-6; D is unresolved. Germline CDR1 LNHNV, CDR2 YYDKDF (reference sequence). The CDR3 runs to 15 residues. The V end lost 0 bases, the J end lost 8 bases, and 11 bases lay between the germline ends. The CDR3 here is CATSRDLKEDSPLHF. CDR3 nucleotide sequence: TGTGCCACCAGCAGAGATCTCAAAGAGGATTCACCCCTCCACTTT.

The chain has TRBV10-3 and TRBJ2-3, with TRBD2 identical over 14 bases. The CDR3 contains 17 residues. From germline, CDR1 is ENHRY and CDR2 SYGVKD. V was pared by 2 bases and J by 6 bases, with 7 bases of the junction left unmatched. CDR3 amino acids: CAISEGTSGGRRDTQYF. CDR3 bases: TGTGCCATCAGTGAGGGGACTAGCGGGGGACGGAGGGATACGCAGTATTTT.

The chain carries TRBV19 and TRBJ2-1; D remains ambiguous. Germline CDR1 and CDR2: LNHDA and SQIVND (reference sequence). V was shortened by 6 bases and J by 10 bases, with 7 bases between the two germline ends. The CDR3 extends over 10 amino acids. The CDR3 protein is CASRGTEQFF. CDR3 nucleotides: TGTGCCAGTAGGGGAACCGAGCAGTTCTTC.

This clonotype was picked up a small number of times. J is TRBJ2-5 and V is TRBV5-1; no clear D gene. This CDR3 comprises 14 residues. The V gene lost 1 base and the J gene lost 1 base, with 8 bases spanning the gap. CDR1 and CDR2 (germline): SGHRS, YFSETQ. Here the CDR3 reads CASSLSAVQETQYF. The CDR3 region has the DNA TGCGCCAGCAGCTTGTCCGCGGTCCAAGAGACCCAGTACTTC.

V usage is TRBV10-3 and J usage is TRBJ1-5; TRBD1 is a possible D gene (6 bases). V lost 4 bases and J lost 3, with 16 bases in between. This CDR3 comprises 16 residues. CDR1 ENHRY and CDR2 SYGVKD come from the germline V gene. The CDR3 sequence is CAISVGGPEDNQPQHF. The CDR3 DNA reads TGTGCCATCAGTGTTGGGGGGCCGGAGGACAATCAGCCCCAGCATTTT.

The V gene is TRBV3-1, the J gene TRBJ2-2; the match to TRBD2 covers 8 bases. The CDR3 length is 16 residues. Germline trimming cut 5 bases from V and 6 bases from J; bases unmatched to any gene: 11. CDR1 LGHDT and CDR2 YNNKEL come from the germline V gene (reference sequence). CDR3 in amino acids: CASSFLASGRAGELFF. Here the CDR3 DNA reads TGTGCCAGCAGCTTCCTTGCGAGCGGGAGAGCCGGGGAGCTGTTTTTT.

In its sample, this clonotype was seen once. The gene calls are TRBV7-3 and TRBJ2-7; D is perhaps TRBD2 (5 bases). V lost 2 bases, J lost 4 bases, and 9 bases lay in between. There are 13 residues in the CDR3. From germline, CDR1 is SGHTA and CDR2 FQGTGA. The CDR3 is CASSLSRGYEQYF. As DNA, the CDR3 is TGTGCCAGCAGCTTATCTCGCGGGTACGAGCAGTACTTC.

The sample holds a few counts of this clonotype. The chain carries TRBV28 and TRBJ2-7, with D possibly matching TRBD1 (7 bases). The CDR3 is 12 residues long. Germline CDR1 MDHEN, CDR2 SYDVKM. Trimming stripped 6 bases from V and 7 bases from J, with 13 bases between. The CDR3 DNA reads TGTGCCAGCAGGTCCAGGGGGAGGGAGCAGTACTTC. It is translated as CASRSRGREQYF.

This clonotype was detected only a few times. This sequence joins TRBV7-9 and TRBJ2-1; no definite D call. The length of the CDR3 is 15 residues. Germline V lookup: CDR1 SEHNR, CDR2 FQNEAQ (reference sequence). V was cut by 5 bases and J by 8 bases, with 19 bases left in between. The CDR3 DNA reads TGTGCCAGCAGCCCTCGTTACGGCTGGTTGGATGAGCAGTTCTTC. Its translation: CASSPRYGWLDEQFF.

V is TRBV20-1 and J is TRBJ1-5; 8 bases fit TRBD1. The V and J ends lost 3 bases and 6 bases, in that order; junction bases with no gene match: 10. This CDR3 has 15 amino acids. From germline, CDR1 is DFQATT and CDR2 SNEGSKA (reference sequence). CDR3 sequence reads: CSARATGVLGQPQHF. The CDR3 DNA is TGCAGTGCTAGGGCGACAGGGGTCCTAGGTCAGCCCCAGCATTTT.

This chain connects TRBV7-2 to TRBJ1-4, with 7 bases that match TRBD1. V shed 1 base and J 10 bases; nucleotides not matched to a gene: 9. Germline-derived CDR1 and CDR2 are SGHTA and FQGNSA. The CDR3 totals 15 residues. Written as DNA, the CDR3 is TGTGCCAGCAGCTTAGGTCTCGGACAGGCGGCAAAACTGTTTTTT. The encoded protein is CASSLGLGQAAKLFF.

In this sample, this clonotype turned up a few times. This CDR3 reads CASSLVSGGKETQYF. CDR3 in DNA: TGCGCCAGCAGCTTGGTTTCAGGGGGCAAAGAGACCCAGTACTTC. J is TRBJ2-5 and V is TRBV5-1; TRBD1 agrees at 8 bases. The CDR3 covers 15 residues. Germline CDR1 and CDR2: SGHRS and YFSETQ. V lost 0 bases to trimming and J lost 3 bases; unmatched junction nucleotides: 4.

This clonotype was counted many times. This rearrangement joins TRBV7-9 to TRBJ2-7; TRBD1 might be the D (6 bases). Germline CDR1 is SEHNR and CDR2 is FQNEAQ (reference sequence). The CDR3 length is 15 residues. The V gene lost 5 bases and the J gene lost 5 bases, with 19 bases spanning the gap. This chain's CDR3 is CASSKGQNKDHEQYF. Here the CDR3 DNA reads TGTGCCAGCAGCAAGGGACAAAATAAAGACCACGAGCAGTACTTC.

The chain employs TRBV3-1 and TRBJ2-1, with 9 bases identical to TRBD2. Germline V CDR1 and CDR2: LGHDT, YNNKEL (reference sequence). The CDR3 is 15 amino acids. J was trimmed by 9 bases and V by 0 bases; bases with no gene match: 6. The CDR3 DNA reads TGTGCCAGCAGCCAAGATTTGGCGGGGGGGTTTGAGCAGTTCTTC. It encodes CASSQDLAGGFEQFF.

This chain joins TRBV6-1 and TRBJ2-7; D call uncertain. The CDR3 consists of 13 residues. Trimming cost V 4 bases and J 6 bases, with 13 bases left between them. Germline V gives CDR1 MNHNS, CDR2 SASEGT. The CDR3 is CASSARLATEQYF. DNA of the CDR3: TGTGCCAGCAGTGCCCGACTTGCTACCGAGCAGTACTTC.